Listed below are T cell receptor beta chains from one sample, sequenced in a study of graft-versus-host responses after intestinal transplantation. Antigen specificity for these receptors is unknown. The data were produced by immunoSEQ multiplex PCR, yet TCRdb's version contains in-frame clones alone and is incomplete. Of about 120,000 clones listed, approximately 95% are singletons. This specimen was unstimulated CD8+ T cells sorted from spleen or lymph node cells, taken before intestinal transplant. Receptor source: a human donor who received an intestinal transplant. The CDR3 runs from the conserved cysteine through the conserved F or W. D genes are given only for firm matches. Only some rows state a clone size, as once, few, many or a class for expanded clones.

v_call	clone_size	d_call	j_call	cdr3_nt	cdr3_aa
TRBV5-4	NA	TRBD1	TRBJ2-1	TGTGCCAGCAGCCAATTCGCCGGGACAGGGTTTGAGCAGTTCTTC	CASSQFAGTGFEQFF
TRBV5-4	NA	NA	TRBJ2-7	TGTGCCAGCAGCTTGGGAGGGGCCTTAGGGCAGTACTTC	CASSLGGALGQYF
TRBV15	NA	NA	TRBJ2-1	TGTGCCACCAGATTGAAGGGCTCCTACAATGAGCAGTTCTTC	CATRLKGSYNEQFF
TRBV9	NA	NA	TRBJ2-5	TGTGCCAGCAGCGTAGCTACTGGGACCCAGTACTTC	CASSVATGTQYF
TRBV7-6	NA	NA	TRBJ2-7	TGTGCCAGCAGCTTAAATGGGCAGGTACACGAGCAGTACTTC	CASSLNGQVHEQYF
TRBV7-9	NA	NA	TRBJ1-1	TGTGCCAGCAGCCGCAATAGTCTGGATTCAGAAGCTTTCTTT	CASSRNSLDSEAFF
TRBV6-1	NA	NA	TRBJ2-7	TGTGCCAGCAGTGAAGAAGGGCAGTACTTC	CASSEEGQYF
TRBV21-1	NA	NA	TRBJ2-7	TGTGCCAGCAGCAAACTCCTCGGATCAGGTTTCTACGAGCAGTACTTC	CASSKLLGSGFYEQYF
TRBV30	NA	NA	TRBJ2-7	TGTGCCTGGAGCGCCTCCTACGAGCAGTACTTC	CAWSASYEQYF
TRBV5-1	once	TRBD2	TRBJ2-5	TGCGCCAGCAGCTTGGGTGCGGGAGGCCACCGGGAGACCCAGTACTTC	CASSLGAGGHRETQYF
TRBV9	NA	NA	TRBJ2-1	TGTGCCAGCGGTTGGCGGGAAGGGACCTACAATGAGCAGTTCTTC	CASGWREGTYNEQFF
TRBV6-5	once	NA	TRBJ1-5	TGTGCCAGCAGTCCAGACGGAAGCAATCAGCCCCAGCATTTT	CASSPDGSNQPQHF
TRBV5-8	NA	TRBD1	TRBJ2-1	TGTGCCAGCAGCCTAACAGGGGCCCCTACGGGCCGTTCCTACAATGAGCAGTTCTTC	CASSLTGAPTGRSYNEQFF
TRBV19	few	TRBD1	TRBJ1-1	TGTGCCAGTAGGGGGACAGGCTCCGAAGGAACTGAAGCTTTCTTT	CASRGTGSEGTEAFF
TRBV27	NA	TRBD1	TRBJ1-2	TGTGCCAGCAGTCCCGAGGGACAGAATAGCGACTACACCTTC	CASSPEGQNSDYTF
TRBV9	NA	NA	TRBJ2-5	TGTGCCAGCAGCGTATGGGGGCAAGAGACCCAGTACTTC	CASSVWGQETQYF
TRBV7-3	few	NA	TRBJ2-1	TGTGCCAGCAGCCCTGGCGGCATGTACAATGAGCAGTTCTTC	CASSPGGMYNEQFF
TRBV14	NA	NA	TRBJ1-3	TGTGCCAGCAGCCAAGTGGAACCGCTCTCTGGAAACACCATATATTTT	CASSQVEPLSGNTIYF
TRBV9	NA	NA	TRBJ2-1	TGTGCCAGCAGCCCCAGGGGGGACAATGAGCAGTTCTTC	CASSPRGDNEQFF
TRBV9	NA	NA	TRBJ1-4	TGTGCCAGTCTTTTGAAAAATGAAAAACTGTTTTTT	CASLLKNEKLFF
TRBV9	NA	NA	TRBJ2-7	TGTGCCAGCAGCGTAGAAGGAGAGTCCTACGAGCAGTACTTC	CASSVEGESYEQYF
TRBV19	NA	NA	TRBJ2-7	TGTGCCAGTAGTATAGGAGTAGCGCAGACCTACGAGCAGTACTTC	CASSIGVAQTYEQYF
TRBV27	NA	NA	TRBJ2-3	TGTGCCAGCAGTTTTAGGGGTTTCACAGATACGCAGTATTTT	CASSFRGFTDTQYF